Sequencing of this TCR beta chain was carried out in a study of blood T cell repertoires in COVID-19. Overall study: Samples came from the United States, Italy and Spain, spanning acute and convalescent COVID-19. Sample material is recorded as cDNA or gDNA derived from T cells, B-cell-depleted T cells, or PBMCs.

All enrollees were about 18 to 100 years old and from roughly 26 US areas. Donors were grouped by their self-reported clinical history. From germline, CDR1 is SQVTM and CDR2 ANQGSEA. The CDR3 has 14 amino acids. With 5 bases clipped from V and 2 bases from J, the junction kept 6 bases outside the gene matches. Repertoires were generated with immunoSEQ multiplex PCR, while TCRdb's copy carries only in-frame clones and drops some. The data show about 250,000 clones, with 75% to 85% seen just once and approximately 9.1% held by the top ten. This rearrangement joins TRBV29-1 to TRBJ2-1, with 7 bases aligning to TRBD2. The material sequenced was PBMCs or T cells enriched from blood (not recorded which). The receptor was derived from a woman aged 45-65 years with acute COVID-19. CDR3 amino acids: CSVKERGAYNEQFF. CDR3 DNA sequence: TGCAGCGTTAAGGAACGGGGGGCCTACAATGAGCAGTTCTTC.